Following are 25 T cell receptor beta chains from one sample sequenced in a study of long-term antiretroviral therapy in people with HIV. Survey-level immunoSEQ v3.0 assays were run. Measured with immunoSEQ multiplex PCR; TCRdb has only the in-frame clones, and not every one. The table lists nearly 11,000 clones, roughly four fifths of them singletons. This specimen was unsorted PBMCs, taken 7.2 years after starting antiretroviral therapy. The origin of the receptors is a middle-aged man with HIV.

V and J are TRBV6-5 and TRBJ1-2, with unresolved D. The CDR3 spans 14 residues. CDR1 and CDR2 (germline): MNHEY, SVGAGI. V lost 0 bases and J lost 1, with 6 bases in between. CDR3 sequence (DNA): TGTGCCAGCAGTTACTCCGAGGATAACTATGGCTACACCTTC. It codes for CASSYSEDNYGYTF.

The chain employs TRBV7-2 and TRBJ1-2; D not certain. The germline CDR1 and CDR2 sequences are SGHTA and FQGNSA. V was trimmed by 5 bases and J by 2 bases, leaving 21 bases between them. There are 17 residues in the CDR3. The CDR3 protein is CASSIHAHGQVNYGYTF. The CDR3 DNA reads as TGTGCCAGCAGCATCCACGCCCACGGTCAGGTGAACTATGGCTACACCTTC. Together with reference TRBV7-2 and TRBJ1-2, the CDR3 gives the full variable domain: GAGVSQSPSNKVTEKGKDVELRCDPISGHTALYWYRQSLGQGLEFLIYFQGNSAPDKSGLPSDRFSAERTGGSVSTLTIQRTQQEDSAVYLCASSIHAHGQVNYGYTFGSGTRLTVV.

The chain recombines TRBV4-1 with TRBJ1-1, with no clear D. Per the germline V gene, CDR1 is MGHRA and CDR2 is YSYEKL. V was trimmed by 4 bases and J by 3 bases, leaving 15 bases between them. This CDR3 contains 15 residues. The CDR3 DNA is TGCGCCAGCAGCCCAGAATGGGGTACGGACACTGAAGCTTTCTTT. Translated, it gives CASSPEWGTDTEAFF.

The CDR3 here is CASSQDSRVGSDTQYF. The CDR3 DNA sequence: TGCGCCAGCAGCCAGGACAGCAGGGTAGGGTCGGATACGCAGTATTTT. The rearrangement links TRBV4-1 to TRBJ2-3; the D gene is possibly TRBD1 (6 bases). CDR3 length: 16 residues. Per germline, CDR1 MGHRA and CDR2 YSYEKL. V was trimmed by 3 bases and J by 6 bases, leaving 19 bases between them.

The CDR3 sequence: CASSQWSTEAFF. For the CDR3, the DNA is TGTGCCAGCAGCCAATGGAGCACTGAAGCTTTCTTT. The V and J genes are TRBV16 and TRBJ1-1; D gene uncertain. Germline assignment: CDR1 KGHSY and CDR2 FQNENV. CDR3 size: 12 residues. V was pared by 1 base and J by 4 bases, with 4 bases between.

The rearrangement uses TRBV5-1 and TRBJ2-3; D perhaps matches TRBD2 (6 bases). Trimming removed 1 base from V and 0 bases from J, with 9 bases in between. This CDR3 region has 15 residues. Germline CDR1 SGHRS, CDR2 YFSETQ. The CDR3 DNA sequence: TGCGCCAGCAGCTTGATGGGGGGTAGCACAGATACGCAGTATTTT. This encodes CASSLMGGSTDTQYF.

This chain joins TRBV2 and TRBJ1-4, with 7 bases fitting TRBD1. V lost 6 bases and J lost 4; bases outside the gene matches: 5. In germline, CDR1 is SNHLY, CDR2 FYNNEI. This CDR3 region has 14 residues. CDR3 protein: CASRWGQSNEKLFF. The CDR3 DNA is TGTGCCAGCAGGTGGGGACAGAGTAATGAAAAACTGTTTTTT.

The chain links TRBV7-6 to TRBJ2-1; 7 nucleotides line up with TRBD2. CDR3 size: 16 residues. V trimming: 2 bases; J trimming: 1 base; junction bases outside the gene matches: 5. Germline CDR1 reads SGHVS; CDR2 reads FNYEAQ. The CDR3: CASSLLGGTSYNEQFF. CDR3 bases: TGTGCCAGCAGCTTATTGGGAGGGACTTCCTACAATGAGCAGTTCTTC.

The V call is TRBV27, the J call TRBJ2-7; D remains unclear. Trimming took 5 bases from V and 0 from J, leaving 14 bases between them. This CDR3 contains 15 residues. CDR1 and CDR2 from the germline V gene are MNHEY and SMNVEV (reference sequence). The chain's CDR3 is CASSPRRDFSYEQYF. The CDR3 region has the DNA TGTGCCAGCAGTCCCAGGAGAGACTTCTCCTACGAGCAGTACTTC.

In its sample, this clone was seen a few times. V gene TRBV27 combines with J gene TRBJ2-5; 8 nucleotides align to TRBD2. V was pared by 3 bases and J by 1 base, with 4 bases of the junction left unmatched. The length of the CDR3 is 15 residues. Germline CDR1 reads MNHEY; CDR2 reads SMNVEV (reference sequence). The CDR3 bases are TGTGCCAGCAGTTTGGCGGGGGGCTTCCAAGAGACCCAGTACTTC. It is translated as CASSLAGGFQETQYF.

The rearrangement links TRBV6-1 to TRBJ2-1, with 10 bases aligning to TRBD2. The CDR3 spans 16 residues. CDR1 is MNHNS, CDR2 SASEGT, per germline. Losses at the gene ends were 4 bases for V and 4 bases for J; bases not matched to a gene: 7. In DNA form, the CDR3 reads TGTGCCAGCAGTGGTTCAGCGGGGGGGGCTTACAATGAGCAGTTCTTC. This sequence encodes CASSGSAGGAYNEQFF.

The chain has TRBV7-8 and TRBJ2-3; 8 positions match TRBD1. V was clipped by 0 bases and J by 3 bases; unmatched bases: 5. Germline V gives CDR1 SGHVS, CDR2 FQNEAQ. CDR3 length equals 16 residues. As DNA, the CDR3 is TGTGCCAGCAGCTTAGCCGGGACAGGTGGTACAGATACGCAGTATTTT. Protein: CASSLAGTGGTDTQYF.

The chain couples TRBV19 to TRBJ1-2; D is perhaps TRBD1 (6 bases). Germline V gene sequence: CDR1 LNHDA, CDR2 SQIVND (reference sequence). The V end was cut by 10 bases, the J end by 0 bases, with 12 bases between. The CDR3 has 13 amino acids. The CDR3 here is CATNREPNYGYTF. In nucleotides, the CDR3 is TGTGCCACAAACAGGGAACCTAACTATGGCTACACCTTC.

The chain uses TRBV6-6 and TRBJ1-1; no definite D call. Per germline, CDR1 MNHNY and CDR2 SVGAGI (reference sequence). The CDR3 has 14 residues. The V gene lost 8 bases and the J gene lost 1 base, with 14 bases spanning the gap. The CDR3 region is CASLVAAGNTEAFF. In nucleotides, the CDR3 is TGTGCCAGCCTTGTGGCCGCGGGGAACACTGAAGCTTTCTTT.

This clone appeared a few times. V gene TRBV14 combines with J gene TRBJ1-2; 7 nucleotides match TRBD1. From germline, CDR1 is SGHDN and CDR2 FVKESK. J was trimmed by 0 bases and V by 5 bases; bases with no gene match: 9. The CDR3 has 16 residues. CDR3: CASSAHDRVPNYGYTF. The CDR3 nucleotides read TGTGCCAGCAGCGCCCACGACAGGGTACCTAACTATGGCTACACCTTC.

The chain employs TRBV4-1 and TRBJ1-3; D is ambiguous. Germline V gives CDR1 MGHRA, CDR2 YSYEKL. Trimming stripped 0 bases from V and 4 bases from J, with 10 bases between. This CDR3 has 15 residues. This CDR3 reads CASSQDQNTGNTIYF. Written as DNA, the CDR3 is TGCGCCAGCAGCCAAGATCAGAATACCGGAAACACCATATATTTT.

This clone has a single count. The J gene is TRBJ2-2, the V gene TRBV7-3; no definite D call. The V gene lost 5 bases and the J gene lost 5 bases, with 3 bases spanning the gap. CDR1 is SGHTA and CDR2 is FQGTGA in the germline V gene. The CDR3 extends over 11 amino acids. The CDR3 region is CASSLTGELFF. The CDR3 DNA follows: TGTGCCAGCAGCCTGACCGGGGAGCTGTTTTTT. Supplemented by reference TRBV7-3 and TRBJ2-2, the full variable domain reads GAGVSQTPSNKVTEKGKYVELRCDPISGHTALYWYRQSLGQGPEFLIYFQGTGAADDSGLPNDRFFAVRPEGSVSTLKIQRTERGDSAVYLCASSLTGELFFGEGSRLTVL.

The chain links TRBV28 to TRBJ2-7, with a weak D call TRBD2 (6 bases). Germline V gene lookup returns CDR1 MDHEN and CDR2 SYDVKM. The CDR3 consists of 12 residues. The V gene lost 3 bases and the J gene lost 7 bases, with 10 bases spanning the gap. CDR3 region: CASSFPGREQYF. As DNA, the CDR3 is TGTGCCAGCAGTTTTCCGGGGAGGGAGCAGTACTTC.

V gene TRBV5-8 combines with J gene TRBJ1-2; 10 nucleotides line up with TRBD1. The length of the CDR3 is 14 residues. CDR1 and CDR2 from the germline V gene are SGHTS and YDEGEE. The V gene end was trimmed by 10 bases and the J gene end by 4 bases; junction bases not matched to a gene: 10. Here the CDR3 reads CADFTGTGVYGYTF. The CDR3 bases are TGTGCCGATTTTACCGGGACAGGGGTCTATGGCTACACCTTC.

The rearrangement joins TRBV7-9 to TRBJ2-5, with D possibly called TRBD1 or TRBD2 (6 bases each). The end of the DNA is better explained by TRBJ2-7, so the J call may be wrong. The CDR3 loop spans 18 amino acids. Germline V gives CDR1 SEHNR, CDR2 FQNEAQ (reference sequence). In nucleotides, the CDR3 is TGTGCCAGCAGCTACATAGGGGGGATCCGGGACATTATCTACGAGCAGTACTTC. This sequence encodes CASSYIGGIRDIIYEQYF.

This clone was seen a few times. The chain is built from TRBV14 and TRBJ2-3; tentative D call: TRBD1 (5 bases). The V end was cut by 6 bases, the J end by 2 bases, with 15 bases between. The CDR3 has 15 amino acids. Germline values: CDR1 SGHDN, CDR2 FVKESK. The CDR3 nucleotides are TGTGCCAGCAGTTGGGGCCAGAGTTTCACAGATACGCAGTATTTT. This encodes CASSWGQSFTDTQYF. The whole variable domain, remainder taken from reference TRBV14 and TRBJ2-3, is EAGVTQFPSHSVIEKGQTVTLRCDPISGHDNLYWYRRVMGKEIKFLLHFVKESKQDESGMPNNRFLAERTGGTYSTLKVQPAELEDSGVYFCASSWGQSFTDTQYFGPGTRLTVL.

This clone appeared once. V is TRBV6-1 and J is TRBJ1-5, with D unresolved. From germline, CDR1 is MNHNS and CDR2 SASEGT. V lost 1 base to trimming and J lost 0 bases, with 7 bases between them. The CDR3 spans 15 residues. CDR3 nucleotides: TGTGCCAGCAGTGAAGAGAATTATAGCAATCAGCCCCAGCATTTT. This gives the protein CASSEENYSNQPQHF.

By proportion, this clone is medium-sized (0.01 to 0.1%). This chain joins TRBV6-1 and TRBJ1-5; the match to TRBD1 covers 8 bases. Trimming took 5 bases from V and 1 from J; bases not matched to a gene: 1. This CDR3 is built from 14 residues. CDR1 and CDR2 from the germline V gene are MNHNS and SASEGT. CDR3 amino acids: CASSRQGSNQPQHF. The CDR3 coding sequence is TGTGCCAGCAGTAGACAGGGGAGCAATCAGCCCCAGCATTTT.

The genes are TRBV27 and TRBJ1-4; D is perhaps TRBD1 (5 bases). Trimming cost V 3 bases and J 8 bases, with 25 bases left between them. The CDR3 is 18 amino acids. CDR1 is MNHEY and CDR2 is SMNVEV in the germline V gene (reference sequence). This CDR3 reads CASSFLFEGTGTWEKLFF. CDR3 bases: TGTGCCAGCAGTTTCTTATTTGAGGGGACTGGGACCTGGGAAAAACTGTTTTTT.

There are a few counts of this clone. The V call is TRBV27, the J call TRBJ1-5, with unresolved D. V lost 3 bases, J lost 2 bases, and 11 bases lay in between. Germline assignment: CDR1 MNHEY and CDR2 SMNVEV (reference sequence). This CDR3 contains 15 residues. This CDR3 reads CASSLVGVGNQPQHF. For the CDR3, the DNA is TGTGCCAGCAGTTTGGTCGGGGTGGGCAATCAGCCCCAGCATTTT.